This T cell receptor beta chain came from a study of cytomegalovirus exposure and HLA in healthy donors. The PCR contained 60 Vbeta and 13 Jbeta primers. Assay: immunoSEQ multiplex PCR; the TCRdb copy retains only in-frame clones and omits some. The table has about 180,000 clones, approximately 79% seen once. Germline V gene sequence: CDR1 MDHEN, CDR2 SYDVKM. Trimming removed 4 bases from V and 4 bases from J, with 10 bases in between. This CDR3 region has 13 residues. This clonotype was sampled from a man aged 35-49 years in good health and CMV-seropositive. Input material: PBMCs. This sequence joins TRBV28 and TRBJ1-1; D is perhaps TRBD1 (5 bases). As DNA, the CDR3 is TGTGCCAGCAGTTCCAGGGTATTCACTGAAGCTTTCTTT. Translation: CASSSRVFTEAFF.